This TCR beta chain was recorded in a study of T cells in Graves' hyperthyroidism and ophthalmopathy. Broader study findings: Before onset, by a median of around six months, the model predicted ophthalmopathy. The blood repertoire included most of the expanded thyroid clonotypes above 0.001. Ophthalmopathy was told apart from stable hyperthyroidism by a 13 V-J model.

V gave up 1 base and J gave up 4 bases, with 8 bases separating them. Germline CDR1 and CDR2: LNHDA and SQIVND (reference sequence). The length of the CDR3 is 13 residues. On the basis of clinical symptoms, serum thyroxine and TRAb, thyroid ultrasound and orbital computed tomography, diagnoses were made. There were TCR beta CDR3 regions amplified from RNA transcripts. The TCR CDR3 was amplified in a first-round RT-PCR using the HTBI primer set. TCRdb analysed the multiplex PCR reads with MiXCR anew, one entry per CDR3 protein. The sample yields around 620,000 distinct CDR3 sequences, about 43% seen once. This clonotype was seen many times. Antigen unknown.

The J gene is TRBJ2-7, the V gene TRBV19, with D tentatively TRBD1 (6 bases). Sequencing was carried out using peripheral blood or thyroid tissue (not recorded which). This TCR came from an adult woman with Graves' disease, either hyperthyroidism or ophthalmopathy (not recorded which). CDR3 sequence (DNA): TGTGCCAGTAGTATAGCGAGGGGGTACGAGCAGTACTTC. Protein product: CASSIARGYEQYF.